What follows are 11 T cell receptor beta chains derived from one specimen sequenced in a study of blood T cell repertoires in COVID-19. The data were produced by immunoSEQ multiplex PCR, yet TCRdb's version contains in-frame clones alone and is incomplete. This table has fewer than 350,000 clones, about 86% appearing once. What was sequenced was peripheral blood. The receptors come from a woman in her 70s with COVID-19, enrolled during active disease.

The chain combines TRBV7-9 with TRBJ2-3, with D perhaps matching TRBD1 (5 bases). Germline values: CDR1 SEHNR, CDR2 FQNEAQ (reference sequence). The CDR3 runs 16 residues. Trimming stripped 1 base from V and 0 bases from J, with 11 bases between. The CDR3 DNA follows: TGTGCCAGCAGCTTAGGATTTGGGGCTAGCACAGATACGCAGTATTTT. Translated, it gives CASSLGFGASTDTQYF.

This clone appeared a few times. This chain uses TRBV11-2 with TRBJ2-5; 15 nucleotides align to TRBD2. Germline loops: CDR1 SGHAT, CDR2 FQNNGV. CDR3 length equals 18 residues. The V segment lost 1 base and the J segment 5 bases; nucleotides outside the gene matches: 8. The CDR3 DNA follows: TGTGCCAGCAGCTTAGTGTGGACTAGCGGGGGGGCAGGGGAGACCCAGTACTTC. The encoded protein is CASSLVWTSGGAGETQYF.

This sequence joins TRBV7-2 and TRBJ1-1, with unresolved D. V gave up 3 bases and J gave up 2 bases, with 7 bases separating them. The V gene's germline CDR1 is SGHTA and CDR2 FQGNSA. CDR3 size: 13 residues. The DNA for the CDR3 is TGTGCCAGCAGCTTCCAAGCAAACACTGAAGCTTTCTTT. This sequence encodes CASSFQANTEAFF.

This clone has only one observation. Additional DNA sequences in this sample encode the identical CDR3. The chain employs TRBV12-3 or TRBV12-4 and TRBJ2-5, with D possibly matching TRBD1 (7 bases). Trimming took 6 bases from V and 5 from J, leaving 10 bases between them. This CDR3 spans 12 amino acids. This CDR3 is CASSPGGETQYF. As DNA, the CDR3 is TGTGCCAGCAGCCCAGGGGGGGAGACCCAGTACTTC.

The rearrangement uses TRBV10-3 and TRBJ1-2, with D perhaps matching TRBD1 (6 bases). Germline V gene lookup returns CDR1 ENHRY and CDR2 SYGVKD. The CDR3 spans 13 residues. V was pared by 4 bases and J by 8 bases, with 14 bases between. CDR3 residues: CAISARGEGGYTF. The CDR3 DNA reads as TGTGCCATCAGTGCCAGGGGAGAAGGAGGCTACACCTTC.

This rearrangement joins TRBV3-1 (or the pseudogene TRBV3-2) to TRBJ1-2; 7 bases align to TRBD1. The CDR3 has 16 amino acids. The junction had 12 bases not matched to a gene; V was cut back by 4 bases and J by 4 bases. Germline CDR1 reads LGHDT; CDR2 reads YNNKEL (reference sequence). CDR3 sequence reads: CASSLTGTVGGYGYTF. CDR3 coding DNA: TGTGCCAGCAGCCTTACCGGGACAGTTGGGGGCTATGGCTACACCTTC.

CDR3 amino acids: CASSKVEPGQETQYF. In nucleotides, the CDR3 is TGTGCCAGCAGCAAGGTCGAGCCAGGCCAAGAGACCCAGTACTTC. This sequence joins TRBV21-1 and TRBJ2-5; the D call in the table, TRBD1, was not verified against the DNA. TRBV21-1 is designated a pseudogene. This CDR3 has 15 amino acids.

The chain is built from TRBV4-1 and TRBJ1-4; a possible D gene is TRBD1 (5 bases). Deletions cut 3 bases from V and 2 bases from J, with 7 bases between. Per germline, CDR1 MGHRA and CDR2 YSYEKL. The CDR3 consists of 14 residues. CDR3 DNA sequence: TGCGCCAGCAGCCAGCGACAGACTAATGAAAAACTGTTTTTT. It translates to CASSQRQTNEKLFF.

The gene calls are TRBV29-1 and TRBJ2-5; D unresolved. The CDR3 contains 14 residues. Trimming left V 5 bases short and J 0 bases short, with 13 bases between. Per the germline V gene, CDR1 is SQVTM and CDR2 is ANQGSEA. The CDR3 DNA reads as TGCAGCGTTTTTAGGTTGGGCCACCAAGAGACCCAGTACTTC. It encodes CSVFRLGHQETQYF.

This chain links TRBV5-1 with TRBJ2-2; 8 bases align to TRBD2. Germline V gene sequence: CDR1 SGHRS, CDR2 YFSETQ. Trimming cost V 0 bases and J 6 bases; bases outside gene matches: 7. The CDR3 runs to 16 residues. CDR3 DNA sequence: TGCGCCAGCAGCTTGGCCCCTAGCGGGTCATCCGGGGAGCTGTTTTTT. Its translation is CASSLAPSGSSGELFF.

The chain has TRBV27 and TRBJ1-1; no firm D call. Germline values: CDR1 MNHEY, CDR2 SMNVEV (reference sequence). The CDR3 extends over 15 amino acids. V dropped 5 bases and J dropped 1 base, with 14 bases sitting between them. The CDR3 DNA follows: TGTGCCAGCAGTCCCTATTTGGGAGGGAACACTGAAGCTTTCTTT. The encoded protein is CASSPYLGGNTEAFF.